This TCR beta chain was obtained from a study of molecular identifiers for immune sequencing clone quantification. The CDR3 totals 15 residues. J was trimmed by 2 bases and V by 5 bases; bases with no gene match: 6. Germline V gene lookup returns CDR1 MNHEY and CDR2 SMNVEV (reference sequence). Findings of the study overall: Clones above 20 RNA copies contained over 97% of effector molecules but under 1% of naive ones. Spiked TCR RNA from one Jurkat cell reportedly showed up when mixed among one million naive cells.

Naive CD8 T cells underwent sorting with the CD8+CD4-CCR7+CD45RA+ definition. The authors built bulk TCR libraries by previously described methods with listed TCR primers. Each CDR3 protein gets one entry after TCRdb re-called the PCR reads with MiXCR. Here the sample spans about half a million distinct CDR3 sequences, about 26% being singletons. On this clonotype: What it binds is not known.

Sequenced material: naive CD8+ T cells from blood, with Jurkat cell RNA spiked in. As to subset: FACS-sorted CD8+CD4-CCR7+CD45RA+ naive T cells. The clonotype comes from a human donor in good health. Some libraries in this study had Jurkat cell RNA spiked in. The gene calls are TRBV27 and TRBJ2-5; 9 nucleotides line up with TRBD2. The DNA for the CDR3 is TGTGCCAGCAGTGACCTAGCGGGGACACAAGAGACCCAGTACTTC. Protein product: CASSDLAGTQETQYF.